A selection of T cell receptor beta chains follows, all from one sample in a study of CD8+ T cells in alopecia areata. Repertoires were generated with immunoSEQ multiplex PCR, while TCRdb's copy carries only in-frame clones and drops some. The table shows some 170,000 clones, with roughly 60% occurring only once. Sample: CD4+ T cells sorted from blood, taken at week 0. Every receptor here comes from a human donor with alopecia areata. CDR3s include the opening cysteine and the closing phenylalanine or tryptophan. A D gene is named only where the DNA matches it firmly. The size of a clone is reported for some rows only, either as once, few or many, or as a class for expanded clones.

TRBJ2-7	.	.	TRBV30	TGTGCCTGGAGTAAGACAGCCTCCTACGAGCAGTACTTC	CAWSKTASYEQYF
TRBJ1-5	few	TRBD1	TRBV29-1	TGCAGCGTTCTAGATCCGGGACAGCCCAATCAGCCCCAGCATTTT	CSVLDPGQPNQPQHF
TRBJ2-7	.	.	TRBV5-5	TGTGCCAGCAGCTTACTCCTTTTGTCCGAGCAGTACTTC	CASSLLLLSEQYF
TRBJ2-7	.	.	TRBV5-1	TGCGCCAGCAGCCCCCCGGCGGGTGAGCAGTACTTC	CASSPPAGEQYF
TRBJ2-1	few	TRBD2	TRBV7-6	TGTGCCAGCAGCCCTCGGCGGACTAGCTCGGTATCCTACAATGAGCAGTTCTTC	CASSPRRTSSVSYNEQFF
TRBJ2-1	.	.	TRBV2	TGTGCCAGCAGGGTCGTTGGTGAGCAGTTCTTC	CASRVVGEQFF
TRBJ2-5	many	.	TRBV18	TGTGCCAGCTCACCGAGAGGGTTTGAGGAGACCCAGTACTTC	CASSPRGFEETQYF
TRBJ2-1	.	.	TRBV30	TGTATGGCGGGGAAAGCCTACAATGAGCAGTTCTTC	CMAGKAYNEQFF
TRBJ1-5	.	.	TRBV9	TGTGCCAGCAGCCTCGGCACCAATCAGCCCCAGCATTTT	CASSLGTNQPQHF
TRBJ1-1	.	TRBD1	TRBV7-2	TGTGCCAGCAGCTCGCCCCGGGACAGGGCCGCTTTCTTT	CASSSPRDRAAFF
TRBJ2-1	.	TRBD2	TRBV27	TGTGCCAGCAGTTCCGGACTAGCGGCTTACAATGAGCAGTTCTTC	CASSSGLAAYNEQFF
TRBJ2-1	.	.	TRBV6-5	TGTGCCAGCAGCCGGGGGCTTGAGCAGTTCTTC	CASSRGLEQFF
TRBJ1-1	once	.	TRBV11-3	TGTGCCAGCAGCTTAGGCAGGAACACTGAAGCTTTCTTT	CASSLGRNTEAFF
TRBJ2-5	.	.	TRBV19	TGTGCCAGTAGCATTGGGGGACGGCGTGGAGAAGAGACCCAGTACTTC	CASSIGGRRGEETQYF
TRBJ2-6	few	.	TRBV19	TGTGCCAGTAGTATCTCTGGGGCCAACGTCCTGACTTTC	CASSISGANVLTF
TRBJ2-1	.	TRBD1	TRBV4-2	TGTGCCAGCTCCCTGACCGGGACAGGGAGATTCAATGAGCAGTTCTTC	CASSLTGTGRFNEQFF
TRBJ2-1	.	.	TRBV29-1	TGCAGCACCGGACAGCGGGCACTAGAGCAGTTCTTC	CSTGQRALEQFF
TRBJ2-2	once	.	TRBV10-3	TGTGCCATCAGTGACTTGAACACCGGGGAGCTGTTTTTT	CAISDLNTGELFF
TRBJ2-3	.	.	TRBV29-1	TGCAGCGTTAGGCGGGGTGGCACAGATACGCAGTATTTT	CSVRRGGTDTQYF
TRBJ2-5	.	.	TRBV29-1	TGCAGCGTTTTGAGTGTTGAGACCCAGTACTTC	CSVLSVETQYF
TRBJ2-2	.	.	TRBV30	TGTGCCTGGAGCTGGACAGCGAACACCGGGGAGCTGTTTTTT	CAWSWTANTGELFF
TRBJ2-5	.	.	TRBV7-6	TGTGCCAGCAGAACCGGGACTGCCCTAGAGACCCAGTACTTC	CASRTGTALETQYF
TRBJ2-1	.	.	TRBV29-1	TGCAGCGTTGGTGGGGGACAGTTCTTC	CSVGGGQFF
TRBJ2-1	many	.	TRBV29-1	TGCAGCGTTGTTGTGGGGGTCAATCATAGGGCAGATGAGCAGTTCTTC	CSVVVGVNHRADEQFF
TRBJ2-7	.	.	TRBV7-2	TGTGCCAGCAGCTCCCGGAGAGCCGCCTACGAGCAGTACTTC	CASSSRRAAYEQYF
TRBJ2-5	.	.	TRBV29-1	TGCAGCGTTGGACGGTTACAAGAGACCCAGTACTTC	CSVGRLQETQYF
TRBJ2-2	.	.	TRBV5-1	TGCGCCAGCAGCTTGGACGGGTTCACCGGGGAGCTGTTTTTT	CASSLDGFTGELFF
TRBJ1-2	.	TRBD1	TRBV6-5	TGTGCCAGCAGCCGACGGACAGGGGCTGGCTACACCTTC	CASSRRTGAGYTF
TRBJ2-2	.	.	TRBV11-2	TGTGCCAGCAGCCGTGGCGGAGCGAACACCGGGGAGCTGTTTTTT	CASSRGGANTGELFF
TRBJ2-7	.	.	TRBV5-1	TGCGCCAGCAGCTTGGGGCTAGGCGAGCAGTACTTC	CASSLGLGEQYF
TRBJ2-5	.	.	TRBV5-1	TGCGCCAGCACCCCGGGCATTTTGGAGACCCAGTACTTC	CASTPGILETQYF
TRBJ1-6	once	.	TRBV27	TGTGCCAGCAGCTCGATGTGGGATTCACCCCTCCACTTT	CASSSMWDSPLHF
TRBJ2-3	.	.	TRBV14	TGTGCCAGCAGCCATGAACAGGGGAGGTATGCAGATACGCAGTATTTT	CASSHEQGRYADTQYF
TRBJ1-2	.	.	TRBV25-1	TGTGCCAGCATGGGGCAACAGGGCTACTATGGCTACACCTTC	CASMGQQGYYGYTF
TRBJ2-7	.	.	TRBV25-1	TGTGCCAGCAGTGAATTAGGGGTTGGCGAGCAGTACTTC	CASSELGVGEQYF
TRBJ1-5	.	.	TRBV2	TGTGCCAGCAGTGGGACGGAAAATAATCAGCCCCAGCATTTT	CASSGTENNQPQHF
TRBJ1-1	.	.	TRBV29-1	TGCAGCGCCACGGGTAGGGATAACACTGAAGCTTTCTTT	CSATGRDNTEAFF
TRBJ1-2	.	.	TRBV30	TGTGCCTGGAGTCGGGGGACCTATGGCTACACCTTC	CAWSRGTYGYTF
TRBJ1-5	.	TRBD1	TRBV10-3	TGTGCCATCAGCACAGGGGACAATCAGCCCCAGCATTTT	CAISTGDNQPQHF
TRBJ1-2	.	.	TRBV29-1	TGCAGCGTTGACTTTGGCTTGAACTATGGCTACACCTTC	CSVDFGLNYGYTF
TRBJ2-2	.	.	TRBV5-1	TGCGCCAGCTTCGACATAATGAACACCGGGGAGCTGTTTTTT	CASFDIMNTGELFF
TRBJ2-2	.	.	TRBV15	TGTGCCACCAGCCCCCGTGTGGGGTACGGGGAGCTGTTTTTT	CATSPRVGYGELFF
TRBJ2-3	few	TRBD1	TRBV29-1	TGCAGCGCTCCGGGACAGGGTACAGTTAATACGCAGTATTTT	CSAPGQGTVNTQYF
TRBJ1-1	once	.	TRBV30	TGTGCCTACCGGTACAGCGGTGAAGCTTTCTTT	CAYRYSGEAFF
TRBJ1-1	.	.	TRBV30	TGTGCCTGGAAGGGCACGAACACTGAAGCTTTCTTT	CAWKGTNTEAFF
TRBJ1-2	.	.	TRBV6-6	TGTGCCAGCAGCCCCCACGAGGACTATGGCTACACCTTC	CASSPHEDYGYTF
TRBJ1-1	.	.	TRBV30	TGTGCCTGTATCTACAGGGAATCGACTGAAGCTTTCTTT	CACIYRESTEAFF
TRBJ2-1	.	.	TRBV6-5	TGTGCCACCGCCGTGGGGCTAGCTAACTACAATGAGCAGTTCTTC	CATAVGLANYNEQFF